The 14 T cell receptor beta chains below were found in one sample sequenced in a study of blood T cell repertoires in COVID-19. TCRdb's copy holds only in-frame clones and misses some; the assay was immunoSEQ multiplex PCR. The table lists some 90,000 clones, 90% of them singletons. Specimen: peripheral blood. Source of these receptors: a woman older than 75 with active or convalescent COVID-19.

The J gene is TRBJ2-1, the V gene TRBV6-5; possibly TRBD2 for D (5 bases). V was pared by 0 bases and J by 8 bases, with 14 bases between. The length of the CDR3 is 15 residues. Germline CDR1 MNHEY, CDR2 SVGAGI. The CDR3 DNA follows: TGTGCCAGCAGTTACTCGGTTACTAGTAGGCATGAGCAGTTCTTC. As protein: CASSYSVTSRHEQFF.

The rearrangement joins TRBV9 to TRBJ1-1, with D possibly being TRBD1 (6 bases). The CDR3 totals 14 residues. The germline gives CDR1 SGDLS, CDR2 YYNGEE. V lost 3 bases to trimming and J lost 11 bases, with 20 bases between them. The CDR3 sequence: CASSAGQTVPAAFF. DNA for the CDR3: TGTGCCAGCAGCGCCGGACAGACAGTTCCAGCGGCTTTCTTT.

The rearrangement uses TRBV14 and TRBJ2-1; tentatively, D is TRBD2 (5 bases). With 4 bases removed from V and 8 bases from J, the gap between germline ends came to 24 bases. CDR3 length: 17 residues. Per germline, CDR1 SGHDN and CDR2 FVKESK. This CDR3 is CASSPHSGTRSVDEQFF. Here the CDR3 DNA reads TGTGCCAGCAGCCCACATTCCGGCACTAGGTCCGTGGATGAGCAGTTCTTC.

V and J are TRBV4-2 and TRBJ1-6, with 8 bases that match TRBD1. The CDR3 has 16 amino acids. Germline CDR1 and CDR2: LGHNA and YNFKEQ. Trimming at V came to 1 base and at J to 10 bases, leaving 9 bases not matched to a gene. CDR3 coding DNA: TGTGCCAGCAGCCAAGGAACGGACAGGGTTAAATCACCCCTCCACTTT. Its translation: CASSQGTDRVKSPLHF.

The V call is TRBV28, the J call TRBJ2-1; the D gene is possibly TRBD2 (6 bases). V was clipped by 4 bases and J by 0 bases, with 22 bases between them. Germline-derived CDR1 and CDR2 are MDHEN and SYDVKM. This CDR3 has 19 residues. CDR3 sequence: CASSSGFVKPEGSYNEQFF. Written as DNA, the CDR3 is TGTGCCAGCAGTTCAGGGTTCGTCAAGCCGGAGGGCTCCTACAATGAGCAGTTCTTC.

The J gene is TRBJ2-7, the V gene TRBV19; a possible D gene is TRBD1 (6 bases). This CDR3 comprises 14 residues. CDR1 is LNHDA, CDR2 SQIVND, per germline (reference sequence). Trimming stripped 5 bases from V and 12 bases from J, with 23 bases between. The CDR3 sequence: CASSANSRDTGWYF. The CDR3 DNA sequence: TGTGCCAGTAGTGCTAACTCCCGGGACACCGGGTGGTACTTC.

The chain employs TRBV29-1 and TRBJ1-4; D might be TRBD1 (5 bases). V was trimmed by 2 bases and J by 10 bases, leaving 11 bases between them. Germline CDR1 is SQVTM and CDR2 is ANQGSEA. CDR3 length equals 12 residues. The CDR3 coding sequence is TGCAGCGTTGAATTTGGGGCCGGAAAACTGTTTTTT. It is translated as CSVEFGAGKLFF.

J is TRBJ1-5 and V is TRBV19; D gene unclear. The length of the CDR3 is 14 residues. Germline CDR1 and CDR2: LNHDA and SQIVND (reference sequence). The V and J ends lost 3 bases and 0 bases respectively, with 6 bases between them. CDR3 nucleotide sequence: TGTGCCAGTAGTATGGCGGGTAGCAATCAGCCCCAGCATTTT. Translating gives CASSMAGSNQPQHF.

The V and J genes are TRBV11-2 and TRBJ1-2; D may be TRBD1 (5 bases). Germline V gene sequence: CDR1 SGHAT, CDR2 FQNNGV. Trimming cost V 5 bases and J 3 bases, with 10 bases left between them. This CDR3 is built from 13 residues. CDR3 nucleotides: TGTGCCAGCAGCATACAGGTGGACTATGGCTACACCTTC. Its protein product is CASSIQVDYGYTF.

V and J are TRBV4-1 and TRBJ1-5; TRBD1 aligns across 8 bases. The germline V gene has CDR1 MGHRA and CDR2 YSYEKL. Trimming at V came to 0 bases and at J to 6 bases, leaving 10 bases not matched to a gene. The CDR3 extends over 17 amino acids. The CDR3 region is CASSQESSGQGAQPQHF. In DNA, the CDR3 is TGCGCCAGCAGCCAAGAAAGTAGTGGGCAGGGGGCTCAGCCCCAGCATTTT.

This clone was observed a single time. The genes are TRBV6-6 and TRBJ1-1; D may be TRBD1 (6 bases). The germline CDR1 and CDR2 sequences are MNHNY and SVGAGI (reference sequence). V shed 2 bases and J shed 2 bases, with 9 bases lying between them. The CDR3 extends over 14 amino acids. CDR3 nucleotide sequence: TGTGCCAGCAGTTACGCGGACAGTAACACTGAAGCTTTCTTT. Amino acids: CASSYADSNTEAFF.

In its sample, this clone was seen once. The CDR3, as DNA: TGCAGCGTTGTGACAGGGAAGGGAAGCACTGAAGCTTTCTTT. This gives the protein CSVVTGKGSTEAFF. J is TRBJ1-1 and V is TRBV29-1; the match to TRBD1 covers 7 bases. The CDR3 is made up of 14 amino acids. CDR1 is SQVTM, CDR2 ANQGSEA, per germline. The V and J ends lost 4 bases and 4 bases, in that order; junction bases with no gene match: 9.

J is TRBJ2-7 and V is TRBV6-4, with TRBD2 matching over 10 bases. The germline CDR1 and CDR2 sequences are MRHNA and SNTAGT. The CDR3 runs to 14 residues. V lost 6 bases, J lost 5 bases, and 7 bases stayed unmatched. CDR3 nucleotides: TGTGCCAGCAGCCCTAGCGGGAGTAACCACGAGCAGTACTTC. Protein sequence: CASSPSGSNHEQYF.

This clone was seen a few times. This sequence joins TRBV2 and TRBJ1-2; D is unresolved. Germline values: CDR1 SNHLY, CDR2 FYNNEI. V shed 4 bases and J shed 4 bases, with 10 bases lying between them. This CDR3 spans 13 amino acids. For the CDR3, the DNA is TGTGCCAGCAGTGTGGGCAGCACCTATGGCTACACCTTC. This translates into CASSVGSTYGYTF.